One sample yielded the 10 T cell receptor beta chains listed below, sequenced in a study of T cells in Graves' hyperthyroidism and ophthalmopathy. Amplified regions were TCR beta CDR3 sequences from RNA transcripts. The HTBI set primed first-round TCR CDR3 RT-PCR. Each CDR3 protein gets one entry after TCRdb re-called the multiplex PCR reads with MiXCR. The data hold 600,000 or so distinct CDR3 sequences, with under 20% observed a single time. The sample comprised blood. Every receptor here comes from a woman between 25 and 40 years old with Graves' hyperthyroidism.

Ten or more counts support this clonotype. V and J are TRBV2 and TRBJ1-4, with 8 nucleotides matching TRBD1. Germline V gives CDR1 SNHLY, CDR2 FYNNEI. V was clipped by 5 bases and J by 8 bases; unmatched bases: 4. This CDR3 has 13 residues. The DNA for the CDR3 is TGTGCCAGCAGTTATACAGGGGGAGAAAAACTGTTTTTT. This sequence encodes CASSYTGGEKLFF. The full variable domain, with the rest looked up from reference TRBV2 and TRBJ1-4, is EPEVTQTPSHQVTQMGQEVILRCVPISNHLYFYWYRQILGQKVEFLVSFYNNEISEKSEIFDDQFSVERPDGSNFTLKIRSTKLEDSAMYFCASSYTGGEKLFFGSGTQLSVL.

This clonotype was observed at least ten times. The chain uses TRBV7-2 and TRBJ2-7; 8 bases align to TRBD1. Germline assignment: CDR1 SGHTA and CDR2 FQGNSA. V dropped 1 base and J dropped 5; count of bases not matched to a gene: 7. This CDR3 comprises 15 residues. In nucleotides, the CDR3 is TGTGCCAGCAGCTTAGTAGGACAGGGTTGGGACGAGCAGTACTTC. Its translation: CASSLVGQGWDEQYF.

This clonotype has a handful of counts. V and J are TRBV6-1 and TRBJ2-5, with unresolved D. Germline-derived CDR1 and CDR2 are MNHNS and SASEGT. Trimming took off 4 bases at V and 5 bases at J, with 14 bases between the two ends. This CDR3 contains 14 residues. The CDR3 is CASSAPPRRETQYF. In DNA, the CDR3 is TGTGCCAGCAGTGCTCCGCCGCGGCGGGAGACCCAGTACTTC.

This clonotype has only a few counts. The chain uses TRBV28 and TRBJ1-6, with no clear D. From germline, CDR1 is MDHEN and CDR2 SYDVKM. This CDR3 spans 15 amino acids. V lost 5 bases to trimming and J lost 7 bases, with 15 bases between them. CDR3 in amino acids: CASSLLNLGNSPLHF. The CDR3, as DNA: TGTGCCAGCAGTCTCCTTAATTTAGGCAATTCACCCCTCCACTTT.

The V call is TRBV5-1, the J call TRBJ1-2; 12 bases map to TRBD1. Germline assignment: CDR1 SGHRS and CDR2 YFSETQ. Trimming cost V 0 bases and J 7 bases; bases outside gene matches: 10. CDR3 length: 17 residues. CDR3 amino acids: CASSLAGTGGRAGGYTF. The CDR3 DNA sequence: TGCGCCAGCAGCTTGGCCGGGACAGGGGGCAGAGCAGGTGGCTACACCTTC.

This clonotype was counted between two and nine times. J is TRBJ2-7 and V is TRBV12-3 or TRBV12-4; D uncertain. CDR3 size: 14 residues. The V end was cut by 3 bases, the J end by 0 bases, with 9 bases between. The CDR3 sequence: CASSFRPNSYEQYF. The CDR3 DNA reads TGTGCCAGCAGTTTTCGCCCTAACTCCTACGAGCAGTACTTC.

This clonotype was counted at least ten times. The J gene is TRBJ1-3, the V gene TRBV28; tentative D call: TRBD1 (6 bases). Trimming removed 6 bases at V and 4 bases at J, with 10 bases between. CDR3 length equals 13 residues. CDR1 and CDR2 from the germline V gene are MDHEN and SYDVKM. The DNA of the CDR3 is TGTGCCAGCAGCCGGGGGCACGGAAACACCATATATTTT. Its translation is CASSRGHGNTIYF.

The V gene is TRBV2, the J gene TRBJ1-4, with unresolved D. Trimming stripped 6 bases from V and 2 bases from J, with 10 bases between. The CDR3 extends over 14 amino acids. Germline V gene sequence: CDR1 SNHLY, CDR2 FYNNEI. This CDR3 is CASSAHVTNEKLFF. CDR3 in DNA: TGTGCCAGCAGCGCCCACGTGACTAATGAAAAACTGTTTTTT.

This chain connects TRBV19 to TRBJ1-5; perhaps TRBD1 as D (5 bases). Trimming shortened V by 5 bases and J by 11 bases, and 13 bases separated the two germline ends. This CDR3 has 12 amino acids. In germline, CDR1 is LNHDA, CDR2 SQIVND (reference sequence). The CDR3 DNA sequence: TGTGCCAGTAGTTGGGTGGACATGACCCAGCATTTT. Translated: CASSWVDMTQHF.

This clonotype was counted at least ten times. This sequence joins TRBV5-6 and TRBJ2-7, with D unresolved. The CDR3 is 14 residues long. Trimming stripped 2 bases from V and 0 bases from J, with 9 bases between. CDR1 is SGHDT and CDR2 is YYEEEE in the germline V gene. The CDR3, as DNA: TGTGCCAGCAGCTTTGCTCAAAGCTCCTACGAGCAGTACTTC. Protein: CASSFAQSSYEQYF.